The present T cell receptor (beta chain) was sequenced within a study of CD8+ T cells in alopecia areata. Study-wide context: The tofacitinib course ran for 6 to 18 months and was followed by 6 months off drug.

Reverse transcription of extracted RNA yielded cDNA, which provided the sequencing template. Sequenced by immunoSEQ multiplex PCR; TCRdb stores in-frame clones only, minus some. Of roughly 250,000 clones in the sample, roughly two thirds were seen once. Study-wide results and caveats: Tissue-resident alphabeta T cells belonging to normal skin likewise get sequenced within scalp specimens. Lesional scalp, especially alopecia totalis/universalis, showed higher clonality than normal scalp.

V lost 3 bases, J lost 3 bases, and 7 bases lay in between. The germline V gene encodes CDR1 SQVTM and CDR2 ANQGSEA. The CDR3 has 12 residues. Concerning this clone itself: No antigen is known for it. Different DNA sequences within this sample yield the same CDR3.

The V and J genes are TRBV29-1 and TRBJ2-3; unclear D gene. The sequencing here drew on CD4+ T cells sorted from blood, taken at week 0. The sequence was obtained from a human donor with alopecia areata. CDR3 residues: CSVEDGTDTQYF. CDR3 nucleotide sequence: TGCAGCGTTGAGGACGGTACAGATACGCAGTATTTT.